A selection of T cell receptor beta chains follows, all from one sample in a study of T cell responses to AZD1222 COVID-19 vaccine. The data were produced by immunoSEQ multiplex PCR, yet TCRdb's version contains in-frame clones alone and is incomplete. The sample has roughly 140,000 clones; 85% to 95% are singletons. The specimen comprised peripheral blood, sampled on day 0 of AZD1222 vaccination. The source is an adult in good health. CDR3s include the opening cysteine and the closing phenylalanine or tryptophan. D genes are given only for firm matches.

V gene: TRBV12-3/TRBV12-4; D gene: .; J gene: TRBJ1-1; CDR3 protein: CASSFGDTEAFF; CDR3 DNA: TGTGCCAGCAGTTTTGGGGACACTGAAGCTTTCTTT
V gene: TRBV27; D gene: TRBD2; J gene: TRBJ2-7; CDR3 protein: CASRRTSGPRNEQYF; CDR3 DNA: TGTGCCAGCAGAAGGACTAGCGGACCTAGAAACGAGCAGTACTTC
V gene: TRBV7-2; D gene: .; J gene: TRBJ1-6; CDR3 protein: CASSFVSNSPLHF; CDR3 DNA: TGTGCCAGCAGCTTCGTTTCGAATTCACCCCTCCACTTT
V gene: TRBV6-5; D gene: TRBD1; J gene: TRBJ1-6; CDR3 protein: CASSSLRTGHTSPLHF; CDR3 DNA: TGTGCCAGCAGTTCCCTACGGACAGGGCATACTTCACCCCTCCACTTT
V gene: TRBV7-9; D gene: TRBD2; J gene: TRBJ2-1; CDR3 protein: CASSFQREPYNEQFF; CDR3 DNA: TGTGCCAGCAGCTTCCAGCGGGAGCCCTACAATGAGCAGTTCTTC
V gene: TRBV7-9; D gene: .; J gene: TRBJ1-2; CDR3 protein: CASSSGTVGYTF; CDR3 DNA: TGTGCCAGCAGCTCCGGGACCGTCGGCTACACCTTC
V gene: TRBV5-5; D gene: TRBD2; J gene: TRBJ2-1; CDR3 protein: CASSLREGLFNNEQFF; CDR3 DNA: TGTGCCAGCAGCTTGCGGGAGGGCCTATTTAACAATGAGCAGTTCTTC
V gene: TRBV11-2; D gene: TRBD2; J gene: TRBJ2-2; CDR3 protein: CASSLDLASGGELFF; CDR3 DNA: TGTGCCAGCAGCTTAGATCTGGCTAGCGGGGGGGAGCTGTTTTTT
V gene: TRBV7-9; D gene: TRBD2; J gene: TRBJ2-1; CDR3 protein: CASSSPTDPGGEQFF; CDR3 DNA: TGTGCCAGCAGCTCCCCAACGGACCCGGGGGGTGAGCAGTTCTTC
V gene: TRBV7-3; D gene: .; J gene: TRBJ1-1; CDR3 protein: CASSQGQNTEAFF; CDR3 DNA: TGTGCCAGCAGTCAGGGACAGAACACTGAAGCTTTCTTT